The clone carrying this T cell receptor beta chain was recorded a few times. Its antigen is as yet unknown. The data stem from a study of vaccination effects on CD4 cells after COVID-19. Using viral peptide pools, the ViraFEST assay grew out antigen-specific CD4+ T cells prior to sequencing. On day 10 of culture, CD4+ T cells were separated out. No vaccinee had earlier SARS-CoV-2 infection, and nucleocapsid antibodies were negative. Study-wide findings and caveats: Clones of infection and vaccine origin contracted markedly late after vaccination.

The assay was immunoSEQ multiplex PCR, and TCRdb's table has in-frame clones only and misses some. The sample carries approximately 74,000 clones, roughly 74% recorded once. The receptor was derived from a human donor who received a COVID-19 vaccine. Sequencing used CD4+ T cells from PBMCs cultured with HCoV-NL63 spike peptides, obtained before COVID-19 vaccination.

The CDR3 DNA sequence: TGCGCCAGCAGCCCGACAAGACCTTATAGCAATCAGCCCCAGCATTTT. Amino acid sequence: CASSPTRPYSNQPQHF. The rearrangement joins TRBV10-2 to TRBJ1-5; the D is unclear. Trimming took off 6 bases at V and 0 bases at J, with 15 bases between the two ends. The CDR3 totals 16 residues. In germline, CDR1 is WSHSY, CDR2 SAAADI.